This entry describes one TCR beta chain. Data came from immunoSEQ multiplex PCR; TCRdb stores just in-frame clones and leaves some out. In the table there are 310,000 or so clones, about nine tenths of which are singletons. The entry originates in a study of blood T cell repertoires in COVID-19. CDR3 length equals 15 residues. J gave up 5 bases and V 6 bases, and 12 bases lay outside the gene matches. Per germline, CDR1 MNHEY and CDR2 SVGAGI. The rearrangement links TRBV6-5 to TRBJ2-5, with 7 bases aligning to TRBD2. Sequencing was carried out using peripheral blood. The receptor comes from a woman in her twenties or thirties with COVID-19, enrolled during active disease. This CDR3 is CASSLYEGRGETQYF. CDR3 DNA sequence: TGTGCCAGCAGCCTATATGAGGGGCGGGGGGAGACCCAGTACTTC.